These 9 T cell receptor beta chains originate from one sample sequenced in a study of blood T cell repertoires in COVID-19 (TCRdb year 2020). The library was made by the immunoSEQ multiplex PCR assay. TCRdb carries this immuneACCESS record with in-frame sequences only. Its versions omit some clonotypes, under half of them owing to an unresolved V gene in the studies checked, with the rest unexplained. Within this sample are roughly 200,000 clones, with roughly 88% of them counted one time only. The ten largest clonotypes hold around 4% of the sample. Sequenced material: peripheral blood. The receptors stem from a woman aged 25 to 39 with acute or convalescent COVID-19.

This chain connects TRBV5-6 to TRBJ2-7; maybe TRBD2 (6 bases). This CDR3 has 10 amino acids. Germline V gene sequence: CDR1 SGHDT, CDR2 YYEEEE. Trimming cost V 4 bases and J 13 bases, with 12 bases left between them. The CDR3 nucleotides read TGTGCCAGCAGCAAGACTAGTCGCTACTTC. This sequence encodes CASSKTSRYF.

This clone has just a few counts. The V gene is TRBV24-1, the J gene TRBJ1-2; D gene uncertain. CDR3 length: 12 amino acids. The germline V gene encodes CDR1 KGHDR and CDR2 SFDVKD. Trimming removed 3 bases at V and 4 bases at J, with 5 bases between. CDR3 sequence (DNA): TGTGCCACCAGTGATGCCGGCTATGGCTACACCTTC. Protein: CATSDAGYGYTF.

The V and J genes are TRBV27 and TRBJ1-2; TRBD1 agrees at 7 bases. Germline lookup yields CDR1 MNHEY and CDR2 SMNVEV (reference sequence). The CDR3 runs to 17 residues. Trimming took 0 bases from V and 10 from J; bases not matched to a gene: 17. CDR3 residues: CASSLSGRWGSGGYYTF. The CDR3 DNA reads TGTGCCAGCAGTTTATCCGGAAGGTGGGGTTCAGGGGGATACTACACCTTC.

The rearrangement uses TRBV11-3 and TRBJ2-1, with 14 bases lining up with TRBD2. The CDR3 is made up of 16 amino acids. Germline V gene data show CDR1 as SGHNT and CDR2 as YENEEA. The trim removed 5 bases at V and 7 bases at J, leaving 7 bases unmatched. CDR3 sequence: CASSPRLAGGLNEQFF. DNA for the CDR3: TGTGCCAGCAGCCCCCGACTAGCGGGAGGGCTAAATGAGCAGTTCTTC.

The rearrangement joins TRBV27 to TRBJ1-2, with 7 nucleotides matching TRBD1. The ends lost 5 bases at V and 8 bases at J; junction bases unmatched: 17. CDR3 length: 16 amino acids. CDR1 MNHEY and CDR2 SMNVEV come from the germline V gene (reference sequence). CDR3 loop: CASSPRTPTGVEGYTF. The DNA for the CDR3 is TGTGCCAGCAGTCCAAGGACACCTACAGGGGTTGAAGGCTACACCTTC.

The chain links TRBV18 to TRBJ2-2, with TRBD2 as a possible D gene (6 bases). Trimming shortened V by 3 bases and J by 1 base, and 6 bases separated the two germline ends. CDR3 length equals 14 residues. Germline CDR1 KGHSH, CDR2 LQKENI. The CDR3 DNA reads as TGTGCCAGCTCACCGGGACTGAACACCGGGGAGCTGTTTTTT. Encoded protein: CASSPGLNTGELFF.

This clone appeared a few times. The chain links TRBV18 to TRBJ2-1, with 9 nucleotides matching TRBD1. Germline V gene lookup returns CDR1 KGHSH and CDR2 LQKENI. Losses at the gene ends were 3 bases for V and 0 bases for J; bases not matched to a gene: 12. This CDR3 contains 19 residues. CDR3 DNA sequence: TGTGCCAGCTCACCGAAAAGGACAGGGGACGCTCTCTCCTACAATGAGCAGTTCTTC. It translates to CASSPKRTGDALSYNEQFF.

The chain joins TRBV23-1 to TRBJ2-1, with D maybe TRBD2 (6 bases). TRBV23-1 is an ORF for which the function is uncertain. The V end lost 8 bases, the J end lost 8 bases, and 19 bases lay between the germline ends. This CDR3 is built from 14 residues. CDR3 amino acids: CASPIREYADEQFF. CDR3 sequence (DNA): TGCGCCAGCCCGATCCGGGAGTATGCCGATGAGCAGTTCTTC.

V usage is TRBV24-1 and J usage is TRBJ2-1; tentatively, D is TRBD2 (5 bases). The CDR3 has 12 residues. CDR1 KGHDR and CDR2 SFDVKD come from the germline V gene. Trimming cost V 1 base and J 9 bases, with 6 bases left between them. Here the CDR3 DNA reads TGTGCCACCAGTGATTTTGGGAGTGAGCAGTTCTTC. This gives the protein CATSDFGSEQFF.